The entry that follows covers one T cell receptor beta chain sequence. Its cognate antigen is unknown. The record originates from a study of shared clonotypes between healthy human individuals. Study conclusions and caveats: It was the few donors that limited the genetic and exposure-history diversity represented.

TCRdb's copy holds only in-frame clones and misses some; the assay was immunoSEQ multiplex PCR. The sample holds 800,000 to 1,200,000 clones, around three quarters seen once. The donors, healthy adults who were HIV-negative, had experienced no recent acute infections or vaccinations. Each sample came from a Caucasian adult donor living in Nashville, Tennessee. The V and J ends lost 3 bases and 9 bases respectively, with 10 bases between them. CDR1 is SGHTA and CDR2 is FQGNSA in the germline V gene. CDR3 length: 12 amino acids. This chain connects TRBV7-2 to TRBJ2-3; D gene ambiguous. This receptor was identified in a man aged 18 to 30 in good health. Some clones in this sample may be carry-over from other donors' samples. Material for sequencing was memory CD4+ T cells from PBMCs. Subset denoted: CD45RA-negative fraction. DNA of the CDR3: TGTGCCAGCAGCTTCGCAGCCTCCACGCAGTATTTT. This encodes CASSFAASTQYF.